What follows describes a single T cell receptor beta chain. The target antigen is unknown. Germline V gene lookup returns CDR1 MGHRA and CDR2 YSYEKL. The CDR3 contains 15 residues. V lost 0 bases to trimming and J lost 6 bases; unmatched junction nucleotides: 2. This entry belongs to a study of siplizumab effects on memory and regulatory T cells. Repertoires were generated with immunoSEQ multiplex PCR, while TCRdb's copy carries only in-frame clones and drops some. The sample yields roughly 3,100 clones, 50% to 60% seen once. For 6 days at 37°C, the mixed lymphocyte reaction cells were kept in coculture.

The sequencing sample was made of CFSE-low (dividing) CD8+ T cells sorted from an allogeneic mixed lymphocyte reaction. The genes are TRBV4-1 and TRBJ1-4, with 9 nucleotides matching TRBD1. The receptor was isolated from a human donor in good health; the cells came from an allogeneic mixed lymphocyte reaction. Some clones in this sample may be carry-over from other donors' samples. Written as DNA, the CDR3 is TGCGCCAGCAGCCAAGATGGGACAGGGTATGAAAAACTGTTTTTT. It specifies CASSQDGTGYEKLFF.